Shown below are 23 T cell receptor beta chains from a single sample sequenced in a study of blood T cell repertoires in COVID-19. TCRdb's table, derived via immunoSEQ multiplex PCR, lists solely in-frame clones and lacks some. The sample holds roughly 46,000 clones, about 90% seen once. The sequenced material came from peripheral blood. The receptors originated from a human donor with active COVID-19. The donor label of this sample is uncertain.

This chain links TRBV11-3 with TRBJ2-7; 7 nucleotides align to TRBD2. The CDR3 extends over 14 amino acids. CDR1 SGHNT and CDR2 YENEEA come from the germline V gene. Trimming took 1 base from V and 4 from J; bases not matched to a gene: 4. CDR3 nucleotide sequence: TGTGCCAGCAGCTTAGCAGCGGGGCGGTACGAGCAGTACTTC. Translating it yields CASSLAAGRYEQYF.

The V gene is TRBV27, the J gene TRBJ1-1; D is undetermined. Germline V CDR1 and CDR2: MNHEY, SMNVEV (reference sequence). Trimming took off 1 base at V and 4 bases at J, with 10 bases between the two ends. The CDR3 sequence is 14 residues long. This CDR3 reads CASSLLSSVTEAFF. DNA of the CDR3: TGTGCCAGCAGTTTATTGAGCTCTGTCACTGAAGCTTTCTTT.

The rearrangement uses TRBV5-4 and TRBJ1-1; no clear D gene. Germline CDR1 and CDR2: SGHNT and YYREEE (reference sequence). V was cut by 3 bases and J by 4 bases, with 25 bases left in between. The CDR3 contains 18 residues. The chain's CDR3 is CASSSKGGVGGSVTEAFF. As DNA, the CDR3 is TGTGCCAGCAGCTCCAAGGGTGGGGTCGGCGGGTCGGTCACTGAAGCTTTCTTT.

The chain employs TRBV6-2 or TRBV6-3 and TRBJ2-5; 10 bases fit TRBD1. The CDR3 is 13 residues long. Per germline, CDR1 MNHEY and CDR2 SVGEGT. The junction had 1 base not matched to a gene; V was cut back by 4 bases and J by 5 bases. The CDR3 sequence is CASSLGQGETQYF. The CDR3 nucleotides are TGTGCCAGCAGTTTGGGACAGGGGGAGACCCAGTACTTC.

The genes are TRBV5-4 and TRBJ1-1; D may be TRBD1 (6 bases). In germline, CDR1 is SGHNT, CDR2 YYREEE (reference sequence). Trimming removed 3 bases from V and 7 bases from J, with 10 bases in between. The CDR3 sequence is 12 residues long. This CDR3 reads CASSSDSSEAFF. CDR3 bases: TGTGCCAGCAGCTCGGACAGTAGTGAAGCTTTCTTT.

This chain uses TRBV29-1 with TRBJ2-2, with D tentatively TRBD1 (5 bases). The CDR3 length is 13 residues. Germline lookup yields CDR1 SQVTM and CDR2 ANQGSEA. Trimming removed 0 bases from V and 9 bases from J, with 11 bases in between. As DNA, the CDR3 is TGCAGCGTTGAAGATTTTAGACAGCGGGAGCTGTTTTTT. Translating it yields CSVEDFRQRELFF.

This rearrangement joins TRBV9 to TRBJ2-1; D is possibly TRBD2 (6 bases). The germline V gene has CDR1 SGDLS and CDR2 YYNGEE. The V gene lost 2 bases and the J gene lost 9 bases, with 21 bases spanning the gap. The CDR3 sequence is 16 residues long. Here the CDR3 DNA reads TGTGCCAGCAGCGTCTCACTTGGGGACTCTCAGGGTGAGCAGTTCTTC. Translating gives CASSVSLGDSQGEQFF. Combining the CDR3 with reference TRBV9 and TRBJ2-1 gives the whole variable domain DSGVTQTPKHLITATGQRVTLRCSPRSGDLSVYWYQQSLDQGLQFLIQYYNGEERAKGNILERFSAQQFPDLHSELNLSSLELGDSALYFCASSVSLGDSQGEQFFGPGTRLTVL.

Written as DNA, the CDR3 is TGTGCCAGCAGCCCCCAAGCGGGGGTAGCTAGCTATGGCTACACCTTC. Amino acid sequence: CASSPQAGVASYGYTF. The chain uses TRBV7-3 and TRBJ1-2, with D possibly TRBD1 on 5 matching bases. V dropped 5 bases and J dropped 4 bases, with 20 bases sitting between them. The CDR3 is made up of 16 amino acids. The germline gives CDR1 SGHTA, CDR2 FQGTGA.

The chain is built from TRBV5-6 and TRBJ2-5, with 11 nucleotides matching TRBD2. J gave up 5 bases and V 3 bases, and 6 bases lay outside the gene matches. The germline V gene has CDR1 SGHDT and CDR2 YYEEEE. This CDR3 has 15 residues. Written as DNA, the CDR3 is TGTGCCAGCAGCTCGGTAGCGGGAGGGGGGGAGACCCAGTACTTC. This encodes CASSSVAGGGETQYF.

The rearrangement links TRBV27 to TRBJ2-7; D gene uncertain. CDR1 and CDR2 (germline): MNHEY, SMNVEV (reference sequence). The CDR3 length is 14 residues. The V end lost 3 bases, the J end lost 5 bases, and 14 bases lay between the germline ends. CDR3 coding DNA: TGTGCCAGCAGTTTGAAAAACCATGCTAACGAGCAGTACTTC. Its protein product is CASSLKNHANEQYF.

The chain combines TRBV11-3 with TRBJ2-1; 13 bases line up with TRBD2. Germline V gives CDR1 SGHNT, CDR2 YENEEA. J was trimmed by 7 bases and V by 3 bases; bases with no gene match: 9. The CDR3 spans 17 residues. The CDR3 nucleotides read TGTGCCAGCAGCTTTACCGGGACTAGCGGGATAGTAAATGAGCAGTTCTTC. Encoded protein: CASSFTGTSGIVNEQFF.

This chain connects TRBV11-3 to TRBJ2-1; D is perhaps TRBD2 (6 bases). V lost 0 bases to trimming and J lost 8 bases, with 8 bases between them. The CDR3 loop spans 13 amino acids. Germline values: CDR1 SGHNT, CDR2 YENEEA. CDR3 loop: CASSLDGTDEQFF. The CDR3 coding sequence is TGTGCCAGCAGCTTAGACGGGACTGATGAGCAGTTCTTC.

This clone was counted between two and nine times. V and J are TRBV21-1 and TRBJ2-3; TRBD2, the table's D call, was not compared with the DNA. TRBV21-1 is described as a pseudogene. This CDR3 is built from 16 residues. The CDR3, as DNA: TGTGCCAGCAGCAACACTAGCGGGATGAGCACAGATACGCAGTATTTT. This codes for CASSNTSGMSTDTQYF.

This clone has just one count. The rearrangement links TRBV2 to TRBJ2-2; 8 bases map to TRBD2. The V segment lost 2 bases and the J segment 1 base; nucleotides outside the gene matches: 3. Per the germline V gene, CDR1 is SNHLY and CDR2 is FYNNEI. CDR3 length: 16 amino acids. In DNA form, the CDR3 reads TGTGCCAGCAGTGAAACCCTAGCGGGGAACACCGGGGAGCTGTTTTTT. Encoded protein: CASSETLAGNTGELFF. The variable domain in full, completed from reference TRBV2 and TRBJ2-2, reads EPEVTQTPSHQVTQMGQEVILRCVPISNHLYFYWYRQILGQKVEFLVSFYNNEISEKSEIFDDQFSVERPDGSNFTLKIRSTKLEDSAMYFCASSETLAGNTGELFFGEGSRLTVL.

The rearrangement uses TRBV2 and TRBJ2-6; 7 bases line up with TRBD1. Germline V lookup: CDR1 SNHLY, CDR2 FYNNEI. This CDR3 is 15 amino acids long. With 7 bases clipped from V and 2 bases from J, the junction kept 5 bases outside the gene matches. The CDR3 region has the DNA TGTGCCAGCAAATTACAGGGGCCTGGGGCCAACGTCCTGACTTTC. Translated: CASKLQGPGANVLTF.

This clone came up once. The rearrangement links TRBV6-5 to TRBJ1-5; TRBD1 matches at 7 bases. Germline trimming cut 6 bases from V and 3 bases from J; bases unmatched to any gene: 5. Germline CDR1 MNHEY, CDR2 SVGAGI. The CDR3 consists of 14 residues. CDR3 loop: CASSHRGNNQPQHF. CDR3 coding DNA: TGTGCCAGCAGCCACAGGGGCAACAATCAGCCCCAGCATTTT.

V is TRBV19 and J is TRBJ2-1, with 9 nucleotides matching TRBD2. The CDR3 loop spans 14 amino acids. V was clipped by 5 bases and J by 9 bases; unmatched bases: 8. The germline V gene encodes CDR1 LNHDA and CDR2 SQIVND (reference sequence). The CDR3 loop is CASSSGGRVGEQFF. In DNA form, the CDR3 reads TGTGCCAGTAGTTCGGGCGGGAGGGTTGGTGAGCAGTTCTTC.

The chain joins TRBV18 to TRBJ2-7, with D tentatively TRBD2 (6 bases). The length of the CDR3 is 15 residues. CDR1 and CDR2 from the germline V gene are KGHSH and LQKENI. Trimming cost V 3 bases and J 0 bases, with 12 bases left between them. The CDR3 sequence is CASSPGGMGSYEQYF. Here the CDR3 DNA reads TGTGCCAGCTCACCCGGAGGGATGGGCTCCTACGAGCAGTACTTC.

The chain links TRBV1 to TRBJ2-1; the table's TRBD2 call for D was not verified on the DNA. TRBV1 is a pseudogene. This CDR3 is built from 16 residues. The chain's CDR3 is CTSSQEKRGTYNEQFF. Written as DNA, the CDR3 is TGCACCAGCAGCCAAGAGAAACGGGGAACCTACAATGAGCAGTTCTTC.

The V gene is TRBV2, the J gene TRBJ2-7, with D perhaps TRBD1 (5 bases). The V gene lost 6 bases and the J gene lost 2 bases, with 8 bases spanning the gap. The germline V gene encodes CDR1 SNHLY and CDR2 FYNNEI. This CDR3 region has 12 residues. The CDR3: CASSQGTYEQYF. CDR3 nucleotide sequence: TGTGCCAGCAGCCAGGGAACCTACGAGCAGTACTTC.

The V and J genes are TRBV5-4 and TRBJ2-5; TRBD2 matches 12 bases. Losses at the gene ends were 4 bases for V and 3 bases for J; bases not matched to a gene: 4. CDR1 and CDR2 from the germline V gene are SGHNT and YYREEE (reference sequence). The CDR3 has 15 residues. Here the CDR3 DNA reads TGTGCCAGCAGCCCTAGACTAGCGGGAGAAGAGACCCAGTACTTC. Its protein is CASSPRLAGEETQYF.

The CDR3 loop reads CASSSGLLYEQYF. The CDR3, as DNA: TGTGCCAGCAGCTCGGGACTCCTCTACGAGCAGTACTTC. V usage is TRBV5-4 and J usage is TRBJ2-7; TRBD2 might be the D (6 bases). The CDR3 spans 13 residues. Germline V gives CDR1 SGHNT, CDR2 YYREEE (reference sequence). Trimming took off 3 bases at V and 3 bases at J, with 10 bases between the two ends.

J is TRBJ1-2 and V is TRBV6-5; TRBD1 agrees at 7 bases. This CDR3 comprises 13 residues. Germline trimming cut 10 bases from V and 1 base from J; bases unmatched to any gene: 6. Germline V CDR1 and CDR2: MNHEY, SVGAGI. This chain's CDR3 is CATNRGHNYGYTF. The CDR3 region has the DNA TGTGCCACTAACAGGGGCCATAACTATGGCTACACCTTC.